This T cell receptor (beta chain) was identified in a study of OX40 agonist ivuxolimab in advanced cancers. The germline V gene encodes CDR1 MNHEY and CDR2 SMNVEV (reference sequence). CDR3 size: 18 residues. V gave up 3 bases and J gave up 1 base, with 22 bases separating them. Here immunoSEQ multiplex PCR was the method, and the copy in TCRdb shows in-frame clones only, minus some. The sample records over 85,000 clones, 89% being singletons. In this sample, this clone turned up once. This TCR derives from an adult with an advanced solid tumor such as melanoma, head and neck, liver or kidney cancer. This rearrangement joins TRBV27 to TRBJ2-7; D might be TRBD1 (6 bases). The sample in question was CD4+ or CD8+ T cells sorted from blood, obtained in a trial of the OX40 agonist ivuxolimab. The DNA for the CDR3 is TGTGCCAGCAGTTTCCAAGGGGGACCGGGACAAGTTTCCTACGAGCAGTACTTC. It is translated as CASSFQGGPGQVSYEQYF.